These 26 T cell receptor beta chains share one sample of origin, sequenced in a study of beta chain features in type 1 diabetes. All of the isolated RNA was reverse transcribed, so expressed TCRB transcripts were sequenced. TCRdb keeps only in-frame clones here, not all; method: immunoSEQ multiplex PCR. The table records about 160,000 clones, just over 9% of them present only once. Sequencing input: central memory CD4+ T cells from blood. The receptors derive from a woman between 18 and 29 years old in good health.

This clone has a handful of counts. J is TRBJ1-5 and V is TRBV30, with 7 bases fitting TRBD1. This CDR3 region has 13 residues. The V gene's germline CDR1 is GTSNPN and CDR2 SVGIG (reference sequence). V shed 2 bases, J shed 5 bases, and the junction held 3 bases outside the gene matches. As DNA, the CDR3 is TGTGCCTGGAGTACAGGGGAAGATCAGCCCCAGCATTTT. Protein product: CAWSTGEDQPQHF.

This clone was seen a few times. This rearrangement joins TRBV2 to TRBJ2-7, with 7 nucleotides matching TRBD1. V was clipped by 6 bases and J by 5 bases; unmatched bases: 10. Germline V CDR1 and CDR2: SNHLY, FYNNEI. This CDR3 has 14 amino acids. Here the CDR3 DNA reads TGTGCCAGCAGAGCCACAGGGGTCCTGGACGAGCAGTACTTC. It codes for CASRATGVLDEQYF.

This clone occurred a few times. V and J are TRBV27 and TRBJ2-4, with D tentatively TRBD2 (5 bases). This CDR3 region has 12 residues. Trimming removed 5 bases from V and 9 bases from J, with 11 bases in between. Germline assignment: CDR1 MNHEY and CDR2 SMNVEV (reference sequence). The CDR3 spells CASSPGIAIQYF. The CDR3 DNA reads as TGTGCCAGCAGTCCGGGGATAGCCATTCAGTACTTC.

A note on this clone: A read error may account for a junction end that differs from germline. The chain links TRBV7-7 to TRBJ2-3, with TRBD2 matching 15 bases. The CDR3 contains 16 residues. Germline V CDR1 and CDR2: SSHAT, FNYEAQ (reference sequence). CDR3 amino acids: CASSSGTSGRMDTQYF. CDR3 nucleotides: TGTGCTAGCAGCTCCGGGACTAGCGGGAGGATGGATACGCAGTATTTT.

The chain has TRBV18 and TRBJ2-2; the D is unclear. Germline V gene lookup returns CDR1 KGHSH and CDR2 LQKENI. The V end lost 6 bases, the J end lost 3 bases, and 8 bases lay between the germline ends. This CDR3 comprises 13 residues. The CDR3 DNA reads TGTGCCAGCTCCGGGTCAGACACCGGGGAGCTGTTTTTT. It encodes CASSGSDTGELFF.

This clone was recorded at least ten times. This chain links TRBV29-1 with TRBJ1-2, with 8 bases identical to TRBD1. This CDR3 is 13 amino acids long. The V segment lost 4 bases and the J segment 4 bases; nucleotides outside the gene matches: 5. Germline V gene lookup returns CDR1 SQVTM and CDR2 ANQGSEA. CDR3 loop: CSVGGQEVYGYTF. The CDR3 bases are TGCAGCGTTGGGGGACAGGAGGTCTATGGCTACACCTTC.

This clone was counted a few times. The chain employs TRBV14 and TRBJ2-3, with 7 bases that match TRBD2. The ends lost 6 bases at V and 3 bases at J; junction bases unmatched: 12. The CDR3 runs to 16 residues. Germline assignment: CDR1 SGHDN and CDR2 FVKESK. CDR3: CASSLSGGSDTDTQYF. The CDR3, as DNA: TGTGCCAGCAGTCTTTCCGGGGGGTCGGATACAGATACGCAGTATTTT.

The chain employs TRBV7-2 and TRBJ2-3, with 9 positions matching TRBD2. The V gene end was trimmed by 2 bases and the J gene end by 5 bases; junction bases not matched to a gene: 5. CDR1 and CDR2 from the germline V gene are SGHTA and FQGNSA. The CDR3 covers 15 residues. CDR3 residues: CASSLQAGGRDTQYF. CDR3 nucleotide sequence: TGTGCCAGCAGCTTACAAGCGGGGGGCCGAGATACGCAGTATTTT. Full variable domain (rest looked up from reference TRBV7-2 and TRBJ2-3): GAGVSQSPSNKVTEKGKDVELRCDPISGHTALYWYRQSLGQGLEFLIYFQGNSAPDKSGLPSDRFSAERTGGSVSTLTIQRTQQEDSAVYLCASSLQAGGRDTQYFGPGTRLTVL.

The rearrangement links TRBV19 to TRBJ2-5; a weak D match, TRBD1 (5 bases). In germline, CDR1 is LNHDA, CDR2 SQIVND (reference sequence). This CDR3 contains 14 residues. Trimming stripped 1 base from V and 0 bases from J, with 6 bases between. The CDR3 loop is CASSIADNQETQYF. As DNA, the CDR3 is TGTGCCAGTAGTATAGCGGACAACCAAGAGACCCAGTACTTC.

The sample holds a few counts of this clone. The chain is built from TRBV5-1 and TRBJ2-6; 7 nucleotides align to TRBD1. The ends lost 4 bases at V and 0 bases at J; junction bases unmatched: 7. The CDR3 covers 17 residues. CDR1 is SGHRS, CDR2 YFSETQ, per germline. CDR3 in amino acids: CASSPTHRGSGANVLTF. The CDR3 nucleotides are TGCGCCAGCAGCCCAACCCACAGGGGCTCTGGGGCCAACGTCCTGACTTTC.

The chain combines TRBV10-3 with TRBJ2-2, with a weak D call TRBD2 (6 bases). CDR3 size: 22 residues. Germline V gene lookup returns CDR1 ENHRY and CDR2 SYGVKD. Trimming removed 0 bases at V and 0 bases at J, with 26 bases between. In nucleotides, the CDR3 is TGTGCCATCAGTGAGTCCGGGAGCGGGCTAGGTTCAGGAGATTCGAACACCGGGGAGCTGTTTTTT. It yields the protein CAISESGSGLGSGDSNTGELFF.

This clone occurred a few times. This may arise from a read error, as a much more abundant clone is one base away. The chain has TRBV7-2 and TRBJ1-5, with a weak D call TRBD1 (5 bases). Germline V gene sequence: CDR1 SGHTA, CDR2 FQGNSA. This CDR3 is 12 amino acids long. Between the trimmed V and J ends, which lost 1 base and 7 bases, there was a span of 5 bases. This CDR3 is CASSLDRQPQHF. For the CDR3, the DNA is TGTGCCAGCAGCTTAGACAGGCAGCCCCAGCATTTT.

This clone was counted only a few times. V usage is TRBV30 and J usage is TRBJ1-5, with 7 bases fitting TRBD1. Germline loops: CDR1 GTSNPN, CDR2 SVGIG (reference sequence). V was pared by 2 bases and J by 6 bases, with 10 bases of the junction left unmatched. The CDR3 consists of 15 residues. CDR3 nucleotides: TGTGCCTGGAGTCACATTAACAGGGGAGGTCAGCCCCAGCATTTT. Translated: CAWSHINRGGQPQHF. The variable domain in full, with the rest retrieved from reference TRBV30 and TRBJ1-5, is SQTIHQWPATLVQPVGSPLSLECTVEGTSNPNLYWYRQAAGRGLQLLFYSVGIGQISSEVPQNLSASRPQDRQFILSSKKLLLSDSGFYLCAWSHINRGGQPQHFGDGTRLSIL.

This clone was picked up one time. The J gene is TRBJ2-7, the V gene TRBV19, with D unresolved. Germline loops: CDR1 LNHDA, CDR2 SQIVND (reference sequence). The CDR3 loop spans 14 amino acids. Trimming shortened V by 2 bases and J by 3 bases, and 11 bases separated the two germline ends. CDR3 sequence: CASSISVRFYEQYF. The CDR3 coding sequence is TGTGCCAGTAGTATATCGGTAAGATTCTACGAGCAGTACTTC.

This clone was recorded a few times. The chain links TRBV19 to TRBJ1-1; the D is unclear. This CDR3 region has 13 residues. V dropped 9 bases and J dropped 5 bases, with 16 bases sitting between them. Germline CDR1 and CDR2: LNHDA and SQIVND (reference sequence). CDR3: CASSRYSDTEAFF. The CDR3 region has the DNA TGTGCCAGCAGCCGATACAGTGATACTGAAGCTTTCTTT.

The V and J genes are TRBV5-1 and TRBJ2-3; no definite D call. This CDR3 region has 14 residues. The germline gives CDR1 SGHRS, CDR2 YFSETQ. The V and J ends lost 6 bases and 1 base respectively, with 12 bases between them. The CDR3 DNA reads TGCGCCAGCACAGTGAATCTAGGCACAGATACGCAGTATTTT. This codes for CASTVNLGTDTQYF.

Here the CDR3 reads CASSFGLMNTEAFF. CDR3 nucleotide sequence: TGTGCCAGCAGCTTTGGACTGATGAACACTGAAGCTTTCTTT. The rearrangement links TRBV11-1 to TRBJ1-1; D call uncertain. The CDR3 contains 14 residues. V was cut by 3 bases and J by 0 bases, with 8 bases left in between. The V gene's germline CDR1 is SGHAT and CDR2 FQDESV (reference sequence).

This clone was counted only a few times. The V gene is TRBV2, the J gene TRBJ1-6; 11 bases fit TRBD1. CDR1 and CDR2 (germline): SNHLY, FYNNEI. V shed 5 bases, J shed 2 bases, and the junction held 2 bases outside the gene matches. The CDR3 has 16 residues. This CDR3 reads CASSPGQGAYNSPLHF. CDR3 coding DNA: TGTGCCAGCAGTCCGGGACAGGGGGCCTATAATTCACCCCTCCACTTT.

This clone has just a few counts. The junction does not match germline at one end; this may be a read error. The chain recombines TRBV7-7 with TRBJ2-5; 8 positions agree with TRBD2. The CDR3 covers 12 residues. The V gene's germline CDR1 is SSHAT and CDR2 FNYEAQ (reference sequence). CDR3 protein: CASSSRGGTQYF. The CDR3 DNA reads TGTGCTAGCAGCTCTCGGGGGGGGACCCAGTACTTC.

J is TRBJ2-3 and V is TRBV20-1, with D possibly matching TRBD2 (5 bases). The CDR3 has 11 residues. Germline CDR1 reads DFQATT; CDR2 reads SNEGSKA (reference sequence). V lost 5 bases, J lost 6 bases, and 9 bases lay in between. CDR3 DNA sequence: TGCAGTGCTCCGGAGGTGGATACGCAGTATTTT. Translation: CSAPEVDTQYF.

This clone was observed a handful of times. This rearrangement joins TRBV5-1 to TRBJ2-3; D is undetermined. V lost 4 bases to trimming and J lost 5 bases, with 14 bases between them. The CDR3 spans 14 residues. Germline CDR1 is SGHRS and CDR2 is YFSETQ. The CDR3 DNA reads as TGCGCCAGCAGCGCCGTGGATCGCGGAGATACGCAGTATTTT. Translating gives CASSAVDRGDTQYF. The variable domain in full, with the rest retrieved from reference TRBV5-1 and TRBJ2-3, is KAGVTQTPRYLIKTRGQQVTLSCSPISGHRSVSWYQQTPGQGLQFLFEYFSETQRNKGNFPGRFSGRQFSNSRSEMNVSTLELGDSALYLCASSAVDRGDTQYFGPGTRLTVL.

The gene calls are TRBV6-6 and TRBJ1-1; the D is unclear. V lost 5 bases, J lost 5 bases, and 15 bases lay in between. This CDR3 comprises 14 residues. Germline assignment: CDR1 MNHNY and CDR2 SVGAGI (reference sequence). CDR3 DNA: TGTGCCAGCAGTCGAGCGGGCCTCGAGACTGAAGCTTTCTTT. Translating it yields CASSRAGLETEAFF.

This clone was observed a few times. The chain recombines TRBV7-2 with TRBJ2-7; D remains ambiguous. V dropped 1 base and J dropped 6 bases, with 10 bases sitting between them. The V gene's germline CDR1 is SGHTA and CDR2 FQGNSA. This CDR3 comprises 13 residues. The CDR3: CASSLGNSPEQYF. CDR3 nucleotides: TGTGCCAGCAGCTTAGGGAATAGCCCCGAGCAGTACTTC.

This sequence joins TRBV2 and TRBJ2-7; a weak D match, TRBD2 (5 bases). V dropped 6 bases and J dropped 3 bases, with 18 bases sitting between them. This CDR3 spans 15 amino acids. CDR1 SNHLY and CDR2 FYNNEI come from the germline V gene. This CDR3 is CASRRSGHYGYEQYF. In DNA form, the CDR3 reads TGTGCCAGCAGACGGAGCGGCCACTACGGCTACGAGCAGTACTTC.

This clone was seen a handful of times. The chain employs TRBV28 and TRBJ2-3; D may be TRBD1 (6 bases). V was cut by 5 bases and J by 2 bases, with 17 bases left in between. Germline V CDR1 and CDR2: MDHEN, SYDVKM. This CDR3 is built from 16 residues. CDR3 protein: CASSHSGTLDTDTQYF. CDR3 sequence (DNA): TGTGCCAGCAGTCACTCGGGGACACTAGACACAGATACGCAGTATTTT. Supplemented by reference TRBV28 and TRBJ2-3, the full variable domain reads DVKVTQSSRYLVKRTGEKVFLECVQDMDHENMFWYRQDPGLGLRLIYFSYDVKMKEKGDIPEGYSVSREKKERFSLILESASTNQTSMYLCASSHSGTLDTDTQYFGPGTRLTVL.

In its sample, this clone was seen many times. Relative to the germline gene, one junction end is altered; a read error may explain this. The chain combines TRBV16 with TRBJ2-5; D remains ambiguous. Germline V gene data show CDR1 as KGHSY and CDR2 as FQNENV. CDR3 length equals 13 residues. The CDR3 DNA follows: TGTGCCAGCAACCAACACCCCGGGGAGACCCAGTACTTC. Its translation is CASNQHPGETQYF.